The 17 T cell receptor beta chains reported below all come from one sample, sequenced in a study of blood T cells in healthy people across ages. It was with a sample-barcoded 5' primer and a J-beta primer mix that a second PCR of roughly 7 to 12 cycles was run. Via MiXCR, TCRdb re-called the 5' RACE reads, giving one row per CDR3 protein. Among about 1.1 million distinct CDR3 sequences listed, approximately 38% were seen once. Input material: blood. The receptor source for this set is a man aged 18 to 30 in good health.

The genes are TRBV2 and TRBJ2-2; D unclear. Trimming pared 6 bases from V and 0 bases from J, leaving 11 bases between. The germline V gene encodes CDR1 SNHLY and CDR2 FYNNEI. The length of the CDR3 is 15 residues. CDR3 residues: CASRGGHPNTGELFF. CDR3 nucleotide sequence: TGTGCCAGCAGGGGTGGGCACCCGAACACCGGGGAGCTGTTTTTT.

This clonotype has only a few counts. The chain uses TRBV7-2 and TRBJ2-3; either TRBD1 or TRBD2 may fit D (5 bases each). CDR3 length: 16 amino acids. Trimming stripped 1 base from V and 2 bases from J, with 13 bases between. Germline V gives CDR1 SGHTA, CDR2 FQGNSA. CDR3 region: CASSLVFGAHTDTQYF. CDR3 DNA: TGTGCCAGCAGCTTAGTATTCGGGGCCCACACAGATACGCAGTATTTT.

The chain recombines TRBV5-6 with TRBJ2-2; no definite D call. The germline CDR1 and CDR2 sequences are SGHDT and YYEEEE. The CDR3 is 15 amino acids. Trimming took 4 bases from V and 2 from J, leaving 12 bases between them. In DNA form, the CDR3 reads TGTGCCAGCAGCGGATGGGATTCCAACACCGGGGAGCTGTTTTTT. Translation: CASSGWDSNTGELFF.

This chain uses TRBV28 with TRBJ2-7, with D unclear. This CDR3 spans 13 amino acids. Trimming shortened V by 7 bases and J by 3 bases, and 13 bases separated the two germline ends. Germline V gives CDR1 MDHEN, CDR2 SYDVKM. The CDR3 sequence is CASTTIGDYEQYF. The CDR3 DNA sequence: TGTGCCAGCACCACAATTGGGGACTACGAGCAGTACTTC.

In this sample, this clonotype turned up a few times. This chain uses TRBV7-2 with TRBJ1-2; possible D gene TRBD1, 6 bases. CDR1 and CDR2 (germline): SGHTA, FQGNSA. Trimming left V 5 bases short and J 4 bases short, with 20 bases between. There are 16 residues in the CDR3. The CDR3 coding sequence is TGTGCCAGCAGCACACCAACCGGGACAATCAGCTATGGCTACACCTTC. This gives the protein CASSTPTGTISYGYTF.

The rearrangement links TRBV5-1 to TRBJ1-2; a weak D match, TRBD1 (6 bases). The CDR3 contains 15 residues. Trimming stripped 0 bases from V and 5 bases from J, with 14 bases between. The germline V gene has CDR1 SGHRS and CDR2 YFSETQ. The CDR3 sequence is CASSLARGQGYGYTF. The DNA of the CDR3 is TGCGCCAGCAGCTTGGCACGGGGACAAGGTTATGGCTACACCTTC.

This sequence joins TRBV11-2 and TRBJ2-1, with 8 bases lining up with TRBD2. The J call may be wrong; the DNA end is better matched by TRBJ2-7. This CDR3 spans 16 amino acids. Germline V lookup: CDR1 SGHAT, CDR2 FQNNGV. The CDR3 DNA sequence: TGTGCCAGCAGCTTATTGGGCGGGGGGTCCTACAATGAGCAGTACTTC. It translates to CASSLLGGGSYNEQYF.

The table lists this clonotype with a few counts. This chain joins TRBV12-3 or TRBV12-4 and TRBJ2-1; 7 bases are shared with TRBD1. Trimming took 4 bases from V and 5 from J; bases not matched to a gene: 11. The length of the CDR3 is 16 residues. CDR3 DNA: TGTGCCAGCAGTTCCCCCGGGACAGACTATAACAATGAGCAGTTCTTC. Translated: CASSSPGTDYNNEQFF.

The V and J genes are TRBV5-1 and TRBJ1-1; maybe TRBD1 (6 bases). Trimming took 2 bases from V and 5 from J, leaving 19 bases between them. The germline V gene encodes CDR1 SGHRS and CDR2 YFSETQ. This CDR3 region has 16 residues. The CDR3: CASSLMGGGQGTEAFF. The CDR3 nucleotides read TGCGCCAGCAGCTTAATGGGGGGGGGGCAAGGTACTGAAGCTTTCTTT. Complete variable domain (other parts from reference TRBV5-1 and TRBJ1-1): KAGVTQTPRYLIKTRGQQVTLSCSPISGHRSVSWYQQTPGQGLQFLFEYFSETQRNKGNFPGRFSGRQFSNSRSEMNVSTLELGDSALYLCASSLMGGGQGTEAFFGQGTRLTVV.

This clonotype turned up a few times. The chain links TRBV9 to TRBJ2-1; no clear D. V was shortened by 0 bases and J by 5 bases, with 12 bases between the two germline ends. Germline CDR1 SGDLS, CDR2 YYNGEE. There are 15 residues in the CDR3. CDR3 residues: CASSVGGRLNNEQFF. CDR3 coding DNA: TGTGCCAGCAGCGTAGGGGGAAGACTCAACAATGAGCAGTTCTTC.

This chain links TRBV10-3 with TRBJ2-1, with 9 bases fitting TRBD1. This CDR3 contains 15 residues. Looked up from germline, CDR1 is ENHRY and CDR2 is SYGVKD. Trimming took 2 bases from V and 9 from J; bases not matched to a gene: 8. In nucleotides, the CDR3 is TGTGCCATCAGTGAGGATAACAGGGGGCGGGGTGAGCAGTTCTTC. Translation: CAISEDNRGRGEQFF.

The J gene is TRBJ1-4, the V gene TRBV27, with a tentative D call TRBD1 (5 bases). The V end was cut by 3 bases, the J end by 8 bases, with 10 bases between. The CDR3 covers 13 residues. Germline values: CDR1 MNHEY, CDR2 SMNVEV (reference sequence). The CDR3 DNA follows: TGTGCCAGCAGTTTTTCGCCAGGGGAAAAACTGTTTTTT. This gives the protein CASSFSPGEKLFF. The variable domain in full, completed from reference TRBV27 and TRBJ1-4, reads EAQVTQNPRYLITVTGKKLTVTCSQNMNHEYMSWYRQDPGLGLRQIYYSMNVEVTDKGDVPEGYKVSRKEKRNFPLILESPSPNQTSLYFCASSFSPGEKLFFGSGTQLSVL.

This clonotype has more than one count but fewer than ten. The chain has TRBV20-1 and TRBJ1-4; D gene uncertain. The length of the CDR3 is 16 residues. Trimming cost V 1 base and J 2 bases, with 14 bases left between them. Germline V gives CDR1 DFQATT, CDR2 SNEGSKA (reference sequence). The CDR3 loop is CSARAPPIVTNEKLFF. The CDR3 DNA sequence: TGCAGTGCTAGAGCCCCTCCGATTGTGACTAATGAAAAACTGTTTTTT.

The chain carries TRBV5-1 and TRBJ2-1; unclear D gene. In germline, CDR1 is SGHRS, CDR2 YFSETQ. Trimming stripped 0 bases from V and 8 bases from J, with 6 bases between. The length of the CDR3 is 12 residues. CDR3 amino acids: CASSLDRYEQFF. The CDR3 nucleotides are TGCGCCAGCAGCTTGGATCGGTATGAGCAGTTCTTC.

The chain is built from TRBV5-6 and TRBJ2-1; TRBD1 matches at 9 bases. V dropped 1 base and J dropped 5; count of bases not matched to a gene: 7. Per germline, CDR1 SGHDT and CDR2 YYEEEE. CDR3 length equals 16 residues. Here the CDR3 DNA reads TGTGCCAGCAGCTTGATCCCGGGACAGGGACACAATGAGCAGTTCTTC. Encoded protein: CASSLIPGQGHNEQFF.

The chain carries TRBV6-5 and TRBJ2-3; D might be TRBD2 (6 bases). Germline CDR1 is MNHEY and CDR2 is SVGAGI. The CDR3 is made up of 16 amino acids. With 4 bases removed from V and 2 bases from J, the gap between germline ends came to 16 bases. The CDR3 DNA sequence: TGTGCCAGCAGTTCCCTCGGGCGGGGTGACACAGATACGCAGTATTTT. Translated, it gives CASSSLGRGDTDTQYF.

Only a few counts were recorded for this clonotype. J is TRBJ2-3 and V is TRBV15, with D possibly being TRBD1 or TRBD2 (5 bases each). With 0 bases removed from V and 1 base from J, the gap between germline ends came to 17 bases. The germline gives CDR1 LNHNV, CDR2 YYDKDF (reference sequence). The CDR3 runs to 18 residues. As DNA, the CDR3 is TGTGCCACCAGCAGAGATCCCCCTACGGGGCGCCGCACAGATACGCAGTATTTT. It translates to CATSRDPPTGRRTDTQYF. The complete variable domain, with remaining parts taken from reference TRBV15 and TRBJ2-3, reads DAMVIQNPRYQVTQFGKPVTLSCSQTLNHNVMYWYQQKSSQAPKLLFHYYDKDFNNEADTPDNFQSRRPNTSFCFLDIRSPGLGDTAMYLCATSRDPPTGRRTDTQYFGPGTRLTVL.